This TCR beta chain is drawn from a study of response to subunit inactivated influenza vaccine. TCRdb reanalysed the RT-PCR reads using MiXCR and keeps one entry per CDR3 protein. Counted here are some 550,000 distinct CDR3 sequences, around 25% occurring once; the ten biggest clones make up 2.5% to 3%. This clonotype was seen more than once but under ten times. Its antigen remains unknown. The V gene's germline CDR1 is LGHNA and CDR2 YSLEER. Trimming removed 3 bases from V and 7 bases from J, with 14 bases in between. This CDR3 has 14 residues. Whole-study findings and limits: Authors suggested few new T cells are recruited by each seasonal influenza vaccination.

The data were also submitted as part of a second study, on T cells expressing NK-cell markers. From that report: Production of TCR beta cDNA relied on 5'RACE template switching with UMIs. Sequencing of TCR beta repertoires drew on sorted CD3+CD56+NKG2C+, CD3+CD56+NKG2C- and CD3+CD56-NKG2C+ T cells. Of the CD8+ T cell pool in several donors, roughly 1.0-8% was accounted for by dominant NKG2C+ clonotypes. Among several donors, these clonotypes also ranked first in the CD3+CD56-NKG2C+ fraction.

The receptor was isolated from a man over 45 who received an inactivated influenza vaccine. This chain connects TRBV4-3 to TRBJ2-3, with D possibly being TRBD1 (5 bases). The sample was CD4+ T cells sorted from PBMCs, taken 11 to 12 days after vaccination. CDR3 DNA: TGCGCCAGCAGCCACCGGACAAGTACTAATACGCAGTATTTT. Translation: CASSHRTSTNTQYF.